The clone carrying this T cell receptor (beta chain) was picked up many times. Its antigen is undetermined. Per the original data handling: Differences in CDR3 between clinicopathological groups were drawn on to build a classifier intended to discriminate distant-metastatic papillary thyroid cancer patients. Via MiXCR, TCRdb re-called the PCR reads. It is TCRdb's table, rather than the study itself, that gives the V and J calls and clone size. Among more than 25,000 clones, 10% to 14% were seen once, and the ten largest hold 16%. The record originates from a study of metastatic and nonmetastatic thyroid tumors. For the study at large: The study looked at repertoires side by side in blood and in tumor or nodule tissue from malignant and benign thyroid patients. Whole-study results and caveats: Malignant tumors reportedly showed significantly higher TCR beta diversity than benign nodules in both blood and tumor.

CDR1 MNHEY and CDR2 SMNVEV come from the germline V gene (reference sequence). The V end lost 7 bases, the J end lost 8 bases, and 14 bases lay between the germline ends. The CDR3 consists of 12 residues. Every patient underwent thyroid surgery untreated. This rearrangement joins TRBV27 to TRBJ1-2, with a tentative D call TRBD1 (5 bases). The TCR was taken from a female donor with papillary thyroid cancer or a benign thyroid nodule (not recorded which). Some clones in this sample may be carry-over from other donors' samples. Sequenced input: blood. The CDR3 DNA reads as TGTGCCAGCACCACCCGGGGGGAGGGCTACACCTTC. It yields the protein CASTTRGEGYTF.